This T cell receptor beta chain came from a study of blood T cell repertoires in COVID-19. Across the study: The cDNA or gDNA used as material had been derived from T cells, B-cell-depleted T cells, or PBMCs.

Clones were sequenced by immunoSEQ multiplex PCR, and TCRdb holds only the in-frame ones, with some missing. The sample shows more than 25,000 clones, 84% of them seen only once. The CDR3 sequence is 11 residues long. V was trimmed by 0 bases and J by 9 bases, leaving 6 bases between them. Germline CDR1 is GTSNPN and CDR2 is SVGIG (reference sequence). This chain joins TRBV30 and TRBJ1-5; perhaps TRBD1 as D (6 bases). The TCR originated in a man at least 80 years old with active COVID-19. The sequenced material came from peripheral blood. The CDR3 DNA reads TGTGCCTGGAGTGTAGGGGGGCCCCAGCATTTT. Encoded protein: CAWSVGGPQHF.